The 9 T cell receptor beta chains presented below share a single source sample, sequenced in a study of cytomegalovirus exposure and HLA in healthy donors. Amplification used 60 Vbeta primers and 13 Jbeta primers. The data were produced by immunoSEQ multiplex PCR, yet TCRdb's version contains in-frame clones alone and is incomplete. Altogether roughly 120,000 clones are present, almost 70% being singletons, with the ten largest covering around 8.2%. Sequencing was carried out using PBMCs. Every receptor here comes from a man aged 25 to 45 in good health and CMV-seropositive.

V and J are TRBV7-2 and TRBJ1-1; a weak D match, TRBD1 (5 bases). The germline V and J ends were trimmed by 1 base and 10 bases, with 19 bases remaining between them. This CDR3 has 15 residues. The germline V gene has CDR1 SGHTA and CDR2 FQGNSA. As DNA, the CDR3 is TGTGCCAGCAGCTTAGAAGGAGGGGTGAACGGGGGAGCTTTCTTT. This encodes CASSLEGGVNGGAFF.

The chain couples TRBV15 to TRBJ1-6; possibly TRBD1 for D (6 bases). Looked up from germline, CDR1 is LNHNV and CDR2 is YYDKDF (reference sequence). The CDR3 covers 16 residues. The V gene lost 1 base and the J gene lost 1 base, with 8 bases spanning the gap. The chain's CDR3 is CATSRGTVSYNSPLHF. The CDR3 DNA reads as TGTGCCACCAGCAGAGGGACAGTTTCCTATAATTCACCCCTCCACTTT.

This clone showed up just once. The chain carries TRBV27 and TRBJ1-2, with a tentative D call TRBD1 (6 bases). Between the trimmed V and J ends, which lost 4 bases and 6 bases, there was a span of 15 bases. Germline assignment: CDR1 MNHEY and CDR2 SMNVEV (reference sequence). The CDR3 covers 14 residues. The CDR3 DNA reads TGTGCCAGCAGTTCCATGGTCAGGGGACATGGCTACACCTTC. It translates to CASSSMVRGHGYTF.

J is TRBJ2-5 and V is TRBV4-1; no clear D gene. Germline CDR1 MGHRA, CDR2 YSYEKL. CDR3 size: 13 residues. Trimming cost V 1 base and J 4 bases, with 7 bases left between them. The CDR3, as DNA: TGCGCCAGCAGCCAAGCTCCCCGAGAGACCCAGTACTTC. Its protein is CASSQAPRETQYF.

The table lists this clone with a count of one. The CDR3 sequence is CASSLLTPGTGHMNTEAFF. DNA for the CDR3: TGTGCCAGCAGCTTATTAACGCCCGGGACAGGACATATGAACACTGAAGCTTTCTTT. J is TRBJ1-1 and V is TRBV11-3, with TRBD1 matching 8 bases. The V gene end was trimmed by 2 bases and the J gene end by 0 bases; junction bases not matched to a gene: 14. The CDR3 loop spans 19 amino acids. Germline CDR1 reads SGHNT; CDR2 reads YENEEA.

This sequence joins TRBV6-1 and TRBJ1-4, with a weak D call TRBD1 (5 bases). Germline lookup yields CDR1 MNHNS and CDR2 SASEGT. CDR3 size: 16 residues. V was cut by 1 base and J by 5 bases, with 14 bases left in between. The CDR3 DNA is TGTGCCAGCAGTGAAGGTGTGAGGACACGGAATGAAAAACTGTTTTTT. It is translated as CASSEGVRTRNEKLFF.

The gene calls are TRBV11-2 and TRBJ2-5; D is uncertain. Trimming removed 5 bases at V and 1 base at J, with 5 bases between. The CDR3 is 12 residues long. Per germline, CDR1 SGHAT and CDR2 FQNNGV. In DNA form, the CDR3 reads TGTGCCAGCAGCCCCTCCCAAGAGACCCAGTACTTC. This gives the protein CASSPSQETQYF. Full variable domain (rest looked up from reference TRBV11-2 and TRBJ2-5): EAGVAQSPRYKIIEKRQSVAFWCNPISGHATLYWYQQILGQGPKLLIQFQNNGVVDDSQLPKDRFSAERLKGVDSTLKIQPAKLEDSAVYLCASSPSQETQYFGPGTRLLVL.

The chain employs TRBV18 and TRBJ1-4; TRBD1 aligns across 7 bases. V lost 3 bases to trimming and J lost 1 base; unmatched junction nucleotides: 8. This CDR3 has 17 amino acids. Germline-derived CDR1 and CDR2 are KGHSH and LQKENI. The CDR3, as DNA: TGTGCCAGCTCACCCAGACAGGGCGGCCAAACTAATGAAAAACTGTTTTTT. Its translation: CASSPRQGGQTNEKLFF.

V and J are TRBV29-1 and TRBJ2-6, with D tentatively TRBD2 (6 bases). Germline assignment: CDR1 SQVTM and CDR2 ANQGSEA. V dropped 5 bases and J dropped 1 base, with 15 bases sitting between them. The CDR3 contains 16 residues. In nucleotides, the CDR3 is TGCAGCGTTCCCGCCGGGAGCAGTTCTGGGGCCAACGTCCTGACTTTC. Translating it yields CSVPAGSSSGANVLTF.